A single sample gave rise to the 20 T cell receptor beta chains below, sequenced in a study of cytomegalovirus exposure and HLA in healthy donors. A multiplex PCR was run with 60 Vbeta primers and 13 Jbeta primers. Libraries were prepared by immunoSEQ multiplex PCR; TCRdb keeps only in-frame clonotypes and omits some of them. The repertoire holds 90,000 to 100,000 clones, with approximately 69% as singletons. The sequencing sample was made of PBMCs. The receptors originated from a boy younger than 18 in good health and CMV-seropositive.

This clone occurred a few times. This sequence joins TRBV4-2 and TRBJ2-1, with 16 nucleotides matching TRBD2. This CDR3 comprises 17 residues. V was pared by 4 bases and J by 8 bases, with 8 bases of the junction left unmatched. Germline CDR1 LGHNA, CDR2 YNFKEQ. CDR3 residues: CASSRSGGTSGGDEQFF. The CDR3 region has the DNA TGTGCCAGCAGCCGGAGTGGGGGGACTAGCGGGGGGGATGAGCAGTTCTTC.

The chain joins TRBV5-4 to TRBJ2-3; perhaps TRBD1 as D (5 bases). The V end was cut by 4 bases, the J end by 4 bases, with 7 bases between. The CDR3 has 12 amino acids. From germline, CDR1 is SGHNT and CDR2 YYREEE (reference sequence). DNA of the CDR3: TGTGCCAGCAGCCCCAGGGCAGATACGCAGTATTTT. Its protein product is CASSPRADTQYF.

V usage is TRBV5-1 and J usage is TRBJ2-3, with 15 bases identical to TRBD2. The CDR3 loop spans 17 amino acids. V shed 4 bases, J shed 3 bases, and the junction held 6 bases outside the gene matches. Per the germline V gene, CDR1 is SGHRS and CDR2 is YFSETQ. The CDR3 bases are TGCGCCAGCAGCCTAGGGACTAGCGGGAGGTCGACAGATACGCAGTATTTT. The encoded protein is CASSLGTSGRSTDTQYF.

As for this clone: Compared with germline, one end of the junction differs, possibly owing to a read error. This chain's CDR3 is CASSPNTVNPEAFF. DNA of the CDR3: TGTGCCAGCTCACCGAATACAGTGAACCCTGAAGCTTTCTTT. This chain uses TRBV18 with TRBJ1-1; D remains unclear. There are 14 residues in the CDR3. Germline lookup yields CDR1 KGHSH and CDR2 LQKENI.

This chain joins TRBV13 and TRBJ1-2; D is perhaps TRBD1 (5 bases). This CDR3 comprises 12 residues. V was trimmed by 5 bases and J by 5 bases, leaving 9 bases between them. CDR1 is PRHDT and CDR2 is FYEKMQ in the germline V gene (reference sequence). CDR3 in DNA: TGTGCCAGCAGCAACCCAGGGTATGGCTACACCTTC. It yields the protein CASSNPGYGYTF.

This clone was seen only a few times. The CDR3 sequence: CASSGATTGTAEKLFF. CDR3 bases: TGTGCCAGCAGCGGGGCGACGACCGGGACAGCTGAAAAACTGTTTTTT. V is TRBV28 and J is TRBJ1-4; 7 bases agree with TRBD1. Germline CDR1 is MDHEN and CDR2 is SYDVKM. V lost 6 bases, J lost 7 bases, and 14 bases stayed unmatched. This CDR3 has 16 residues.

V usage is TRBV4-1 and J usage is TRBJ1-1; no definite D call. CDR1 is MGHRA, CDR2 YSYEKL, per germline. This CDR3 contains 14 residues. V lost 0 bases to trimming and J lost 10 bases, with 15 bases between them. Written as DNA, the CDR3 is TGCGCCAGCAGCCAAGATACGGGCCTGGGAGGAGCTTTCTTT. Amino acid sequence: CASSQDTGLGGAFF.

This clone showed up just once. V usage is TRBV12-5 and J usage is TRBJ1-1; D gene unclear. CDR3 length: 15 amino acids. V lost 4 bases and J 3 bases, leaving 15 bases between the germline ends. The germline V gene encodes CDR1 LGHNT and CDR2 FRNRAP. The chain's CDR3 is CASGSTMTADTEAFF. The DNA of the CDR3 is TGTGCTAGTGGTTCCACCATGACGGCGGACACTGAAGCTTTCTTT.

The V call is TRBV6-6, the J call TRBJ1-2; a weak D match, TRBD1 (5 bases). The CDR3 sequence is 14 residues long. Trimming left V 6 bases short and J 2 bases short, with 13 bases between. Germline V gene lookup returns CDR1 MNHNY and CDR2 SVGAGI (reference sequence). The CDR3 reads CASSSVRANYGYTF. In DNA, the CDR3 is TGTGCCAGCAGCTCCGTCAGGGCGAACTATGGCTACACCTTC.

The rearrangement links TRBV5-8 to TRBJ1-1; D may be TRBD1 (5 bases). The CDR3 spans 12 residues. CDR1 is SGHTS, CDR2 YDEGEE, per germline. Trimming stripped 4 bases from V and 10 bases from J, with 14 bases between. The CDR3 nucleotides read TGTGCCAGCAGCCGCAGGGCTATGGGAGCTTTCTTT. It yields the protein CASSRRAMGAFF.

This clone was seen a few times. The genes are TRBV4-1 and TRBJ2-3; 8 bases fit TRBD2. The CDR3 extends over 15 amino acids. V shed 3 bases, J shed 5 bases, and the junction held 7 bases outside the gene matches. CDR1 MGHRA and CDR2 YSYEKL come from the germline V gene. The CDR3 protein is CASSQFSGVGDTQYF. The CDR3 DNA reads as TGCGCCAGCAGCCAGTTTAGCGGGGTTGGAGATACGCAGTATTTT.

The rearrangement uses TRBV19 and TRBJ1-1; 7 positions match TRBD1. The CDR3 is made up of 13 amino acids. Germline loops: CDR1 LNHDA, CDR2 SQIVND (reference sequence). Trimming took 4 bases from V and 11 from J; bases not matched to a gene: 10. CDR3 amino acids: CASSTGTASRAFF. The CDR3 DNA is TGTGCCAGTAGTACCGGGACAGCTTCACGGGCTTTCTTT.

This clone was seen a few times. The V and J genes are TRBV4-3 and TRBJ1-1; 7 bases are shared with TRBD1. The CDR3 sequence is 16 residues long. The germline V gene has CDR1 LGHNA and CDR2 YSLEER. The V gene end was trimmed by 4 bases and the J gene end by 6 bases; junction bases not matched to a gene: 14. CDR3 coding DNA: TGCGCCAGCAGCCGCACCACAGGGGAAGGTTGGCCTGAAGCTTTCTTT. This encodes CASSRTTGEGWPEAFF.

This clone was seen a few times. The chain combines TRBV30 with TRBJ1-4; 9 bases fit TRBD1. V gave up 5 bases and J gave up 5 bases; unmatched junction bases: 9. Germline V CDR1 and CDR2: GTSNPN, SVGIG (reference sequence). This CDR3 has 15 amino acids. CDR3 residues: CAWHTGTGRNEKLFF. In DNA, the CDR3 is TGTGCCTGGCATACCGGGACAGGGAGGAATGAAAAACTGTTTTTT.

This rearrangement joins TRBV6-5 to TRBJ2-7; TRBD1 is a possible D gene (6 bases). This CDR3 has 12 residues. Between the trimmed V and J ends, which lost 3 bases and 6 bases, there was a span of 9 bases. Germline assignment: CDR1 MNHEY and CDR2 SVGAGI. The CDR3 loop reads CASSYTGTEQYF. In nucleotides, the CDR3 is TGTGCCAGCAGTTATACAGGGACCGAGCAGTACTTC.

Here the CDR3 reads CSAKTNEKLFF. CDR3 sequence (DNA): TGCAGTGCCAAAACTAATGAAAAACTGTTTTTT. The chain employs TRBV20-1 and TRBJ1-4; D not certain. CDR3 size: 11 residues. Trimming removed 6 bases from V and 1 base from J, with 3 bases in between. In germline, CDR1 is DFQATT, CDR2 SNEGSKA (reference sequence).

The chain couples TRBV6-5 to TRBJ1-2, with TRBD1 matching 9 bases. The V gene end was trimmed by 6 bases and the J gene end by 7 bases; junction bases not matched to a gene: 3. Germline V gene data show CDR1 as MNHEY and CDR2 as SVGAGI. The CDR3 has 12 residues. The CDR3 sequence: CASSYRGRGYTF. CDR3 nucleotide sequence: TGTGCCAGCAGCTACAGGGGGCGTGGCTACACCTTC.

This chain connects TRBV6-5 to TRBJ1-4, with D unresolved. The germline CDR1 and CDR2 sequences are MNHEY and SVGAGI. V dropped 4 bases and J dropped 4 bases, with 16 bases sitting between them. CDR3 size: 16 residues. CDR3 region: CASSSIPRESNEKLFF. The CDR3 coding sequence is TGTGCCAGCAGTTCCATTCCACGGGAGAGTAATGAAAAACTGTTTTTT.

This clone was recorded once. This sequence joins TRBV5-6 and TRBJ1-1; possibly TRBD1 for D (5 bases). The germline V and J ends were trimmed by 2 bases and 3 bases, with 11 bases remaining between them. CDR1 SGHDT and CDR2 YYEEEE come from the germline V gene. The CDR3 has 14 residues. CDR3 amino acids: CASSFRVPDTEAFF. The CDR3 DNA follows: TGTGCCAGCAGCTTCAGGGTACCCGACACTGAAGCTTTCTTT.

This clone was counted only a few times. V usage is TRBV5-4 and J usage is TRBJ2-3; TRBD2 matches 9 bases. Unmatched junction bases numbered 11, after V lost 0 bases and J lost 6 bases. Germline V lookup: CDR1 SGHNT, CDR2 YYREEE (reference sequence). CDR3 length: 17 residues. The CDR3 loop reads CASSLAAWAGGADTQYF. The CDR3 bases are TGTGCCAGCAGCTTGGCAGCCTGGGCGGGGGGGGCGGATACGCAGTATTTT.